What follows are 18 T cell receptor beta chains derived from one specimen sequenced in a study of cytomegalovirus exposure and HLA in healthy donors. Assay used: immunoSEQ multiplex PCR; TCRdb lists only in-frame clones, some missing. The top ten clones hold around 3.1% of a sample with more than 250,000 clones, 90% of them seen once. The sequenced sample consisted of PBMCs. All receptors come from a woman in her thirties in good health and CMV-seronegative.

This clone has more than one count but fewer than ten. CDR3 nucleotides: TGTGCCAGCAGCTCTTTAGGGTCGAATCAGCCCCAGCATTTT. This encodes CASSSLGSNQPQHF. V usage is TRBV7-9 and J usage is TRBJ1-5; D gene unclear. Looked up from germline, CDR1 is SEHNR and CDR2 is FQNEAQ (reference sequence). The CDR3 totals 14 residues. V was shortened by 4 bases and J by 4 bases, with 11 bases between the two germline ends.

V and J are TRBV7-2 and TRBJ1-2; D not certain. The CDR3 contains 14 residues. V lost 5 bases and J lost 1, with 11 bases in between. Germline V gene lookup returns CDR1 SGHTA and CDR2 FQGNSA. The CDR3 region is CASSPTTSNYGYTF. In nucleotides, the CDR3 is TGTGCCAGCAGCCCGACGACAAGTAACTATGGCTACACCTTC. Filled out from reference TRBV7-2 and TRBJ1-2, the complete variable domain reads GAGVSQSPSNKVTEKGKDVELRCDPISGHTALYWYRQSLGQGLEFLIYFQGNSAPDKSGLPSDRFSAERTGGSVSTLTIQRTQQEDSAVYLCASSPTTSNYGYTFGSGTRLTVV.

This rearrangement joins TRBV18 to TRBJ2-3; the match to TRBD2 covers 14 bases. Germline lookup yields CDR1 KGHSH and CDR2 LQKENI. The CDR3 sequence is 17 residues long. Unmatched junction bases numbered 6, after V lost 6 bases and J lost 1 base. This chain's CDR3 is CASSPGLAGEGTDTQYF. The DNA of the CDR3 is TGTGCCAGCTCCCCGGGACTAGCGGGAGAGGGCACAGATACGCAGTATTTT.

The chain combines TRBV6-1 with TRBJ2-7; unclear D gene. Trimming removed 7 bases from V and 7 bases from J, with 20 bases in between. CDR1 is MNHNS, CDR2 SASEGT, per germline. The CDR3 sequence is 14 residues long. This CDR3 reads CASNEGSQIKEQYF. In DNA, the CDR3 is TGTGCCAGCAACGAAGGCTCCCAGATAAAGGAGCAGTACTTC.

This chain connects TRBV28 to TRBJ1-5; no definite D call. The CDR3 spans 14 residues. Germline lookup yields CDR1 MDHEN and CDR2 SYDVKM. V dropped 1 base and J dropped 2 bases, with 6 bases sitting between them. The DNA of the CDR3 is TGTGCCAGCAGTTTATTGTCAGGCAATCAGCCCCAGCATTTT. This encodes CASSLLSGNQPQHF. Full variable domain (rest looked up from reference TRBV28 and TRBJ1-5): DVKVTQSSRYLVKRTGEKVFLECVQDMDHENMFWYRQDPGLGLRLIYFSYDVKMKEKGDIPEGYSVSREKKERFSLILESASTNQTSMYLCASSLLSGNQPQHFGDGTRLSIL.

This clone was seen just once. The chain couples TRBV19 to TRBJ1-5; D is undetermined. The CDR3 has 16 residues. The V and J ends lost 4 bases and 2 bases respectively, with 15 bases between them. Germline assignment: CDR1 LNHDA and CDR2 SQIVND (reference sequence). The CDR3 DNA sequence: TGTGCCAGTAGTAGAACCGCGGCATCGGGCAATCAGCCCCAGCATTTT. Its protein is CASSRTAASGNQPQHF.

The chain carries TRBV27 and TRBJ2-7; D is undetermined. CDR1 is MNHEY, CDR2 SMNVEV, per germline (reference sequence). V gave up 5 bases and J gave up 2 bases, with 13 bases separating them. This CDR3 comprises 14 residues. The CDR3 sequence is CASSPSAGPYEQYF. The CDR3 DNA is TGTGCCAGCAGTCCTTCCGCTGGTCCCTACGAGCAGTACTTC.

The CDR3, as DNA: TGTGCCAGCAGTTGGACCCCGGGACAGTCAAAATCCCTTTACGAGCAGTACTTC. Its protein is CASSWTPGQSKSLYEQYF. The chain joins TRBV28 to TRBJ2-7; 7 bases are a match to TRBD1. Germline V gene sequence: CDR1 MDHEN, CDR2 SYDVKM. V trimming: 4 bases; J trimming: 4 bases; junction bases outside the gene matches: 19. This CDR3 has 18 amino acids.

The V and J genes are TRBV25-1 and TRBJ2-5, with 11 positions matching TRBD2. Germline CDR1 is MGHDK and CDR2 is SYGVNS. The trim removed 3 bases at V and 3 bases at J, leaving 6 bases unmatched. The CDR3 is 16 residues long. CDR3 region: CASSDIQGLAEETQYF. CDR3 nucleotides: TGTGCCAGCAGTGATATACAGGGACTAGCGGAAGAGACCCAGTACTTC. Full variable domain (outside the CDR3, taken from reference TRBV25-1 and TRBJ2-5): EADIYQTPRYLVIGTGKKITLECSQTMGHDKMYWYQQDPGMELHLIHYSYGVNSTEKGDLSSESTVSRIRTEHFPLTLESARPSHTSQYLCASSDIQGLAEETQYFGPGTRLLVL.

This clone showed up just once. This chain connects TRBV6-5 to TRBJ2-5; D not certain. Germline CDR1 is MNHEY and CDR2 is SVGAGI. Trimming took 0 bases from V and 3 from J, leaving 8 bases between them. The CDR3 length is 14 residues. The CDR3 nucleotides are TGTGCCAGCAGTTACTCGAGATCCAAAGAGACCCAGTACTTC. This sequence encodes CASSYSRSKETQYF.

The chain recombines TRBV19 with TRBJ2-1; TRBD2 matches 7 bases. The CDR3 has 14 amino acids. V lost 10 bases, J lost 10 bases, and 16 bases stayed unmatched. The germline gives CDR1 LNHDA, CDR2 SQIVND (reference sequence). In nucleotides, the CDR3 is TGTGCCACCACAGAGAGGGGACTACTCGGCGAGCAGTTCTTC. Its protein is CATTERGLLGEQFF.

This chain links TRBV7-8 with TRBJ2-3; TRBD2 matches at 7 bases. The V gene's germline CDR1 is SGHVS and CDR2 FQNEAQ. This CDR3 has 16 residues. J lost 0 bases, V lost 5 bases, and 8 bases had no gene match. CDR3 sequence: CASSPVRGESTDTQYF. CDR3 sequence (DNA): TGTGCCAGCAGCCCAGTTCGGGGGGAAAGCACAGATACGCAGTATTTT.

The chain has TRBV9 and TRBJ2-5; 7 bases line up with TRBD1. Unmatched junction bases numbered 3, after V lost 0 bases and J lost 1 base. Germline V gene data show CDR1 as SGDLS and CDR2 as YYNGEE. The CDR3 extends over 15 amino acids. CDR3 DNA: TGTGCCAGCAGCGTAGAGGGGGCGGTCCAAGAGACCCAGTACTTC. Its protein product is CASSVEGAVQETQYF.

The chain carries TRBV7-9 and TRBJ1-5; D not certain. The CDR3 runs to 17 residues. Per germline, CDR1 SEHNR and CDR2 FQNEAQ (reference sequence). V lost 4 bases to trimming and J lost 1 base, with 17 bases between them. The CDR3 is CASSSTLGSESNQPQHF. The CDR3 bases are TGTGCCAGCAGCTCTACCCTGGGGTCCGAAAGCAATCAGCCCCAGCATTTT.

The V and J genes are TRBV18 and TRBJ2-3, with 12 bases identical to TRBD2. The germline V gene encodes CDR1 KGHSH and CDR2 LQKENI. The CDR3 has 17 amino acids. Unmatched junction bases numbered 9, after V lost 3 bases and J lost 5 bases. The CDR3 sequence is CASSPSPLAGGLDTQYF. In DNA, the CDR3 is TGTGCCAGCTCACCTTCTCCTCTAGCGGGAGGGCTAGATACGCAGTATTTT.

The J gene is TRBJ2-5, the V gene TRBV2; D call uncertain. CDR3 size: 17 residues. Per the germline V gene, CDR1 is SNHLY and CDR2 is FYNNEI. V was clipped by 5 bases and J by 1 base, with 20 bases between them. The CDR3 DNA reads as TGTGCCAGCAGTAGAGAGAAGGTGGCGGTACTCCAAGAGACCCAGTACTTC. Protein sequence: CASSREKVAVLQETQYF.

The chain joins TRBV11-2 to TRBJ2-3, with D tentatively TRBD1 (5 bases). Germline V gives CDR1 SGHAT, CDR2 FQNNGV. V lost 3 bases, J lost 0 bases, and 16 bases lay in between. There are 17 residues in the CDR3. This CDR3 is CASSFPPDRISTDTQYF. The CDR3 bases are TGTGCCAGCAGCTTCCCCCCAGACAGAATAAGCACAGATACGCAGTATTTT. Full variable domain (remainder filled in from reference TRBV11-2 and TRBJ2-3): EAGVAQSPRYKIIEKRQSVAFWCNPISGHATLYWYQQILGQGPKLLIQFQNNGVVDDSQLPKDRFSAERLKGVDSTLKIQPAKLEDSAVYLCASSFPPDRISTDTQYFGPGTRLTVL.

This clone was observed a single time. The rearrangement links TRBV7-2 to TRBJ2-3; D gene ambiguous. The V end was cut by 5 bases, the J end by 0 bases, with 6 bases between. This CDR3 has 13 residues. The germline CDR1 and CDR2 sequences are SGHTA and FQGNSA. The CDR3 bases are TGTGCCAGCAGCCCCAGTAGCACAGATACGCAGTATTTT. Amino acids: CASSPSSTDTQYF.